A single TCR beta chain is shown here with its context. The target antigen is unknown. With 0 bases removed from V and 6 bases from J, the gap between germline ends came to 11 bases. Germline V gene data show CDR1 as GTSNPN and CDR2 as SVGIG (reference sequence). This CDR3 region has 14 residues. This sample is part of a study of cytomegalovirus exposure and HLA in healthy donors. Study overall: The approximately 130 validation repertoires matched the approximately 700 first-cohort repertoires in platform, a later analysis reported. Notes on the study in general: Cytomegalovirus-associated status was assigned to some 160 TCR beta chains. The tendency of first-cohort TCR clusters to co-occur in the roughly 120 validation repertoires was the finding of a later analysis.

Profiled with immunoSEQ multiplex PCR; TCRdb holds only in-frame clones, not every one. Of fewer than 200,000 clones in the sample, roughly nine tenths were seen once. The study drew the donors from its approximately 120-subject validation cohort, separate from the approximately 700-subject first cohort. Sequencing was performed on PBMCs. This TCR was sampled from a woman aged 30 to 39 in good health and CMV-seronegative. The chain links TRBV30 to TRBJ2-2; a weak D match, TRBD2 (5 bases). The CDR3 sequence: CAWSVGRGSGELFF. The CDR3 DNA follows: TGTGCCTGGAGTGTAGGTAGAGGGTCCGGGGAGCTGTTTTTT.